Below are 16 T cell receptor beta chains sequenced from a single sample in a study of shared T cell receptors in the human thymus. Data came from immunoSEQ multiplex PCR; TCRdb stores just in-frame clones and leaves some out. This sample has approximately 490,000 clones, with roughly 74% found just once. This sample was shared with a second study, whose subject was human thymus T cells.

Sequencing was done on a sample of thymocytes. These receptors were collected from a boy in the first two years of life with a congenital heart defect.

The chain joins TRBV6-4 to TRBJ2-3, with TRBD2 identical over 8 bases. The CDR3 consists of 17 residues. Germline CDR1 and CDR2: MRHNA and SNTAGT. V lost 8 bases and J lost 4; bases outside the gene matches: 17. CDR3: CASPPATKRECADTQYF. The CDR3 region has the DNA TGTGCCAGCCCACCGGCGACTAAGCGGGAGTGTGCAGATACGCAGTATTTT.

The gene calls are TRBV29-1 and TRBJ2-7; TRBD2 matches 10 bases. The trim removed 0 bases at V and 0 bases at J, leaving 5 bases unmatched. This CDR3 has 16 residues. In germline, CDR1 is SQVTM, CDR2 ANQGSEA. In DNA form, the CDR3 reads TGCAGCGTTGAAGATCGCACTAGCGGGAACTCCTACGAGCAGTACTTC. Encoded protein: CSVEDRTSGNSYEQYF.

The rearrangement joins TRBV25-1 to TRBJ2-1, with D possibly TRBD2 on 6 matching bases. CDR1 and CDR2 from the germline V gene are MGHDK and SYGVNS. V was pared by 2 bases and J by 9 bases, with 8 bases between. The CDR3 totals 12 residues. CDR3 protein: CASSERGGEQFF. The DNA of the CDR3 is TGTGCCAGCAGTGAAAGGGGAGGTGAGCAGTTCTTC.

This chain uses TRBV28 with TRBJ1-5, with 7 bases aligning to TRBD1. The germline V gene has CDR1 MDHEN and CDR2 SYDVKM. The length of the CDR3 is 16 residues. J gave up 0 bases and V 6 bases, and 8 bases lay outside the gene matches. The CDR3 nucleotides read TGTGCCAGCAGCCAAGACAGGGCTTATAGCAATCAGCCCCAGCATTTT. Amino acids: CASSQDRAYSNQPQHF.

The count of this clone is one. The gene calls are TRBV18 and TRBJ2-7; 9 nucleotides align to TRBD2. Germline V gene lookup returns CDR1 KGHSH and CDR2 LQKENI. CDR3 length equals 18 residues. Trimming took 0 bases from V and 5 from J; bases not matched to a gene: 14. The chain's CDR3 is CASSPPTAGGIPAHEQYF. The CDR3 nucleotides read TGTGCCAGCTCACCACCCACTGCGGGAGGGATCCCGGCACACGAGCAGTACTTC.

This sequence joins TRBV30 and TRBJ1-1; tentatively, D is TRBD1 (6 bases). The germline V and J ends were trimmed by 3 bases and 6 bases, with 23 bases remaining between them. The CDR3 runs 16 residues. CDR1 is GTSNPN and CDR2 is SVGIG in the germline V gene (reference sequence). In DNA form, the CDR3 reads TGTGCCTGGAGGAAACCAGGGGACCCGAACATTTCTGAAGCTTTCTTT. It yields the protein CAWRKPGDPNISEAFF.

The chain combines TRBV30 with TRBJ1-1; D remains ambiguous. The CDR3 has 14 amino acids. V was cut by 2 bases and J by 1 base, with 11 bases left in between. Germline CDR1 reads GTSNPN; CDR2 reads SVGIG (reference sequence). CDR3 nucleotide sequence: TGTGCCTGGAGTTCCCTACCGGGGAACACTGAAGCTTTCTTT. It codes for CAWSSLPGNTEAFF.

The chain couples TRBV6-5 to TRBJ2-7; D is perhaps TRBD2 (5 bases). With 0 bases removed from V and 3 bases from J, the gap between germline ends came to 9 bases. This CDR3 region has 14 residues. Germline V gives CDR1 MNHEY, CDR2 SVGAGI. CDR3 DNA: TGTGCCAGCAGTTACTCGGCGGGCGGCTACGAGCAGTACTTC. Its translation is CASSYSAGGYEQYF.

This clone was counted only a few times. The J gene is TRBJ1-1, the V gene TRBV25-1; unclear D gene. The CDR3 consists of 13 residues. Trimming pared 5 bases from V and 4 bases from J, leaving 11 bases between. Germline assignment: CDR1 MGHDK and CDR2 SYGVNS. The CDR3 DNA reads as TGTGCCAGCAGTCGGTCCGGGTCCACTGAAGCTTTCTTT. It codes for CASSRSGSTEAFF.

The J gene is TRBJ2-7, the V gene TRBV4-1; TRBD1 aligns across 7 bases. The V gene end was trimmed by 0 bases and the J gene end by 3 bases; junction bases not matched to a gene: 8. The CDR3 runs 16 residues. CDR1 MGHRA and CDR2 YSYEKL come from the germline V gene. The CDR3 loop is CASSQDPETGFYEQYF. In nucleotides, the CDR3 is TGCGCCAGCAGCCAAGATCCCGAGACAGGGTTCTACGAGCAGTACTTC.

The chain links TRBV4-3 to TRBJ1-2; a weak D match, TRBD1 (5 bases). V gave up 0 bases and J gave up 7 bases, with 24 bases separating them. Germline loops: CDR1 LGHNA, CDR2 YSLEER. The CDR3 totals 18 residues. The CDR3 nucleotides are TGCGCCAGCAGCCAAGATAATCAGGGCAGAGCTCGAGGATGTGGCTACACCTTC. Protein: CASSQDNQGRARGCGYTF.

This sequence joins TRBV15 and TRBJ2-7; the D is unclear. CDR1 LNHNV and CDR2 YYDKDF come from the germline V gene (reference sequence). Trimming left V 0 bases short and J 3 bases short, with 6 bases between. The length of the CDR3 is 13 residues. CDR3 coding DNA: TGTGCCACCAGCAGAGATGACAACTACGAGCAGTACTTC. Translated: CATSRDDNYEQYF.

The CDR3 bases are TGTGCCAGCAGCCGGGGACTAGCAGACTCTGGGGCCAACGTCCTGACTTTC. Translation gives CASSRGLADSGANVLTF. The chain recombines TRBV5-6 with TRBJ2-6; 9 nucleotides align to TRBD2. Germline trimming cut 4 bases from V and 0 bases from J; bases unmatched to any gene: 5. CDR1 SGHDT and CDR2 YYEEEE come from the germline V gene. The CDR3 extends over 17 amino acids.

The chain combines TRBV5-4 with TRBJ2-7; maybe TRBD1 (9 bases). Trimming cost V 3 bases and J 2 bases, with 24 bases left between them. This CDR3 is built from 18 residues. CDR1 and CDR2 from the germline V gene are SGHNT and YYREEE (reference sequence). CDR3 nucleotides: TGTGCCAGCAGCTCCGACAGGGGGAGGACTAGCTCAACCTACGAGCAGTACTTC. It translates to CASSSDRGRTSSTYEQYF.

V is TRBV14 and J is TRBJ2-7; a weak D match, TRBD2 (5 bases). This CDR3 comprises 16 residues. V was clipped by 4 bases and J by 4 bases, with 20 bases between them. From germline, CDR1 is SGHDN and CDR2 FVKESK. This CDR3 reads CASSPPRAAETYEQYF. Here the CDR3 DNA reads TGTGCCAGCAGCCCTCCCCGGGCAGCGGAGACTTACGAGCAGTACTTC.

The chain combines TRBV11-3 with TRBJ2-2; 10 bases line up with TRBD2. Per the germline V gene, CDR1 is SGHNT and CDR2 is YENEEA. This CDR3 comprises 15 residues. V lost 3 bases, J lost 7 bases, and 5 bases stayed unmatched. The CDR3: CASSLLAGVGGELFF. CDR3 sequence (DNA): TGTGCCAGCAGCTTGCTAGCGGGAGTGGGCGGGGAGCTGTTTTTT.